These 23 T cell receptor beta chains were all obtained from the same sample, sequenced in a study of T cells in Graves' hyperthyroidism and ophthalmopathy. RNA transcripts provided the source from which TCR beta CDR3 regions were amplified. Carried out on the TCR CDR3, a first-round RT-PCR used the HTBI primer set. Using its own MiXCR run on the multiplex PCR reads, TCRdb lists one record per CDR3 protein. The repertoire holds 200,000 to 250,000 distinct CDR3 sequences, roughly 15% seen once, with around 26% in the top ten. Sample: blood. The receptors come from a woman aged 18-29 years with Graves' ophthalmopathy.

This clonotype came up many times. The rearrangement links TRBV3-2 to TRBJ2-7; TRBD1 reflects the table's D call only, with no check against the DNA. TRBV3-2 is a known pseudogene. CDR3 length: 18 residues. CDR3 nucleotides: TGTGCCAGCAGCCAAGGGGGGTCGAGAAGTAGGCTCCCCTACGAGCAGTACTTC. Translating gives CASSQGGSRSRLPYEQYF.

This clonotype was seen ten or more times. The chain uses TRBV15 and TRBJ1-2, with a weak D call TRBD1 (5 bases). The V gene lost 2 bases and the J gene lost 0 bases, with 10 bases spanning the gap. The CDR3 is 15 residues long. CDR1 and CDR2 (germline): LNHNV, YYDKDF (reference sequence). The CDR3 coding sequence is TGTGCCACCAGCAGACAGGGCTCGCCTAACTATGGCTACACCTTC. Translating it yields CATSRQGSPNYGYTF. The variable domain in full, with the rest retrieved from reference TRBV15 and TRBJ1-2, is DAMVIQNPRYQVTQFGKPVTLSCSQTLNHNVMYWYQQKSSQAPKLLFHYYDKDFNNEADTPDNFQSRRPNTSFCFLDIRSPGLGDTAMYLCATSRQGSPNYGYTFGSGTRLTVV.

J is TRBJ2-7 and V is TRBV7-2; 7 positions agree with TRBD1. V lost 5 bases, J lost 2 bases, and 6 bases stayed unmatched. Per germline, CDR1 SGHTA and CDR2 FQGNSA. CDR3 size: 14 residues. The CDR3 DNA reads TGTGCCAGCAGCATACAGGGGACCCCCTACGAGCAGTACTTC. This codes for CASSIQGTPYEQYF.

This clonotype has at least ten counts. The chain carries TRBV18 and TRBJ2-5; D might be TRBD2 (7 bases). Trimming shortened V by 0 bases and J by 0 bases, and 14 bases separated the two germline ends. The germline V gene encodes CDR1 KGHSH and CDR2 LQKENI. CDR3 size: 17 residues. CDR3 bases: TGTGCCAGCTCACCACCCGGGGGGCCCCGAGACCAAGAGACCCAGTACTTC. It translates to CASSPPGGPRDQETQYF.

Notes on this clonotype: It may be a read error: a sequence one base away is much more abundant. The chain recombines TRBV29-1 with TRBJ2-7, with TRBD1 identical over 7 bases. The CDR3 runs to 13 residues. Germline V lookup: CDR1 SQVTM, CDR2 ANQGSEA. CDR3 region: CSVEDDRAYKQYF. In DNA, the CDR3 is TGCAGCGTTGAAGATGACAGGGCCTACAAGCAGTACTTC.

This clonotype was detected ten times or more. The J gene is TRBJ1-2, the V gene TRBV20-1; TRBD1 matches 8 bases. The CDR3 extends over 13 amino acids. Germline trimming cut 4 bases from V and 4 bases from J; bases unmatched to any gene: 5. CDR1 and CDR2 (germline): DFQATT, SNEGSKA (reference sequence). CDR3 coding DNA: TGCAGTGCTACCGACAGGGGCGGCTATGGCTACACCTTC. It is translated as CSATDRGGYGYTF.

This clonotype occurred many times. The V call is TRBV5-1, the J call TRBJ2-6, with TRBD2 identical over 7 bases. This CDR3 contains 18 residues. The V and J ends lost 0 bases and 4 bases, in that order; junction bases with no gene match: 10. Germline V gives CDR1 SGHRS, CDR2 YFSETQ. CDR3 sequence reads: CASSLALADPGGANVLTF. The CDR3 DNA follows: TGCGCCAGCAGCTTGGCGCTAGCGGACCCGGGAGGGGCCAACGTCCTGACTTTC.

This clonotype was observed a handful of times. This chain connects TRBV6-9 to TRBJ2-1, with 15 nucleotides matching TRBD2. The CDR3 has 18 residues. J was trimmed by 8 bases and V by 1 base; bases with no gene match: 9. Per germline, CDR1 MNHGY and CDR2 SVAAGI. CDR3 amino acids: CASSYYLTGTSGRYEQFF. The CDR3 nucleotides are TGTGCCAGCAGTTATTACCTAACCGGGACTAGCGGGAGGTATGAGCAGTTCTTC.

The chain employs TRBV7-2 and TRBJ2-5, with 7 bases fitting TRBD2. The V gene end was trimmed by 5 bases and the J gene end by 5 bases; junction bases not matched to a gene: 8. Germline CDR1 SGHTA, CDR2 FQGNSA. The CDR3 has 14 amino acids. The DNA for the CDR3 is TGTGCCAGCAGCCCCGGGACTACCGGTGAGACCCAGTACTTC. Protein sequence: CASSPGTTGETQYF.

Ten or more counts support this clonotype. J is TRBJ2-1 and V is TRBV7-2, with D maybe TRBD2 (6 bases). Per germline, CDR1 SGHTA and CDR2 FQGNSA. Trimming took off 5 bases at V and 15 bases at J, with 14 bases between the two ends. The CDR3 is 11 amino acids. The CDR3 DNA follows: TGTGCCAGCAGCGTCGACGGGAGCAGGTTCTTC. As protein: CASSVDGSRFF.

The chain recombines TRBV7-9 with TRBJ2-5, with TRBD1 identical over 10 bases. J lost 3 bases, V lost 1 base, and 2 bases had no gene match. Germline V gives CDR1 SEHNR, CDR2 FQNEAQ (reference sequence). CDR3 size: 15 residues. CDR3 bases: TGTGCCAGCAGCTTAGGGACAGGGGGAAAAGAGACCCAGTACTTC. Translating it yields CASSLGTGGKETQYF.

This clonotype was seen many times. The chain combines TRBV20-1 with TRBJ1-1; TRBD1 is a possible D gene (6 bases). The CDR3 consists of 14 residues. With 6 bases removed from V and 3 bases from J, the gap between germline ends came to 17 bases. In germline, CDR1 is DFQATT, CDR2 SNEGSKA (reference sequence). The CDR3 here is CSASGGRVDTEAFF. The CDR3 bases are TGCAGTGCGAGCGGGGGCAGGGTAGACACTGAAGCTTTCTTT.

This clonotype was seen ten or more times. The chain links TRBV30 to TRBJ2-7, with 7 bases lining up with TRBD1. Per the germline V gene, CDR1 is GTSNPN and CDR2 is SVGIG (reference sequence). The J segment lost 2 bases and the V segment lost 5 bases, leaving 3 bases of the junction unmatched. The length of the CDR3 is 12 residues. This CDR3 reads CAWRDSAYEQYF. CDR3 bases: TGTGCCTGGCGGGACAGCGCCTACGAGCAGTACTTC.

This clonotype was picked up many times. The rearrangement links TRBV12-3 or TRBV12-4 to TRBJ1-2; 7 positions match TRBD1. The CDR3 has 14 amino acids. After removal of 3 bases from V and 5 bases from J, the junction contained 6 bases not matched to a gene. This chain's CDR3 is CASSFGDSPYGYTF. For the CDR3, the DNA is TGTGCCAGCAGTTTCGGGGACAGCCCTTATGGCTACACCTTC.

This clonotype was detected ten times or more. The chain joins TRBV18 to TRBJ2-1; no definite D call. V lost 0 bases, J lost 6 bases, and 12 bases lay in between. This CDR3 has 15 residues. In germline, CDR1 is KGHSH, CDR2 LQKENI. CDR3 sequence: CASSPPGSQRNEQFF. The DNA of the CDR3 is TGTGCCAGCTCACCACCGGGATCCCAGCGCAATGAGCAGTTCTTC.

This clonotype was seen repeatedly, ten times or more. The genes are TRBV6-9 and TRBJ1-6; 9 bases line up with TRBD1. The V gene's germline CDR1 is MNHGY and CDR2 SVAAGI. The length of the CDR3 is 18 residues. J was trimmed by 7 bases and V by 2 bases; bases with no gene match: 12. CDR3 DNA: TGTGCCAGCAGTTATACCGGTCCTTGGACAGGGGCAAATTCACCCCTCCACTTT. Protein sequence: CASSYTGPWTGANSPLHF.

This clonotype was seen at least ten times. V is TRBV20-1 and J is TRBJ2-1; D ambiguous. V was pared by 6 bases and J by 0 bases, with 6 bases between. Germline V gene sequence: CDR1 DFQATT, CDR2 SNEGSKA (reference sequence). This CDR3 is built from 12 residues. The CDR3 is CSAQSSYNEQFF. The CDR3 nucleotides are TGCAGTGCACAGTCCTCCTACAATGAGCAGTTCTTC.

In its sample, this clonotype was seen many times. CDR3 sequence: CASSFLGMAYEQYF. Written as DNA, the CDR3 is TGTGCCAGCAGTTTCTTAGGGATGGCCTACGAGCAGTACTTC. V gene TRBV28 combines with J gene TRBJ2-7; D unclear. Germline assignment: CDR1 MDHEN and CDR2 SYDVKM. The V and J ends lost 3 bases and 2 bases respectively, with 11 bases between them. The CDR3 is made up of 14 amino acids.

This clonotype was detected many times. This may be a read error, as it is one base from a much larger clone. V and J are TRBV28 and TRBJ2-7; tentative D call: TRBD2 (6 bases). CDR1 is MDHEN, CDR2 SYDVKM, per germline. This CDR3 has 16 amino acids. The CDR3 is CASSLFGGRTSYGQYF. Written as DNA, the CDR3 is TGTGCCAGCAGTTTATTCGGGGGTCGGACGTCCTACGGGCAGTACTTC.

There are many counts of this clonotype. The rearrangement links TRBV20-1 to TRBJ1-2; D gene ambiguous. The length of the CDR3 is 13 residues. V was shortened by 3 bases and J by 2 bases, with 10 bases between the two germline ends. The germline gives CDR1 DFQATT, CDR2 SNEGSKA (reference sequence). Here the CDR3 reads CSASSEGNYGYTF. The CDR3 DNA follows: TGCAGTGCTAGTTCCGAAGGGAACTATGGCTACACCTTC.

This clonotype was recorded at least ten times. DNA for the CDR3: TGTGCCAGCAGTCAGACAGAGCCCTCCTACAATGAGCAGTTCTTC. It is translated as CASSQTEPSYNEQFF. The rearrangement joins TRBV28 to TRBJ2-1; TRBD1 might be the D (5 bases). Germline CDR1 is MDHEN and CDR2 is SYDVKM. The CDR3 has 15 residues. The ends were cut back, 5 bases at V and 0 bases at J, with 11 bases in the middle. The full variable domain, its missing parts supplied by reference TRBV28 and TRBJ2-1, is DVKVTQSSRYLVKRTGEKVFLECVQDMDHENMFWYRQDPGLGLRLIYFSYDVKMKEKGDIPEGYSVSREKKERFSLILESASTNQTSMYLCASSQTEPSYNEQFFGPGTRLTVL.

This chain uses TRBV3-1 with TRBJ2-7, with TRBD1 identical over 8 bases. The DNA end is a closer match to TRBJ2-1, so the J assignment may be wrong. The CDR3 has 14 residues. Germline CDR1 is LGHDT and CDR2 is YNNKEL (reference sequence). CDR3 residues: CASSLRQGSYEQFF. The CDR3 nucleotides read TGTGCCAGCAGCCTTAGACAGGGGTCATACGAGCAGTTCTTC.

This clonotype has more than one count but fewer than ten. The chain links TRBV29-1 to TRBJ2-3, with 12 bases fitting TRBD2. The J segment lost 0 bases and the V segment lost 6 bases, leaving 10 bases of the junction unmatched. The CDR3 contains 17 residues. Germline V gene lookup returns CDR1 SQVTM and CDR2 ANQGSEA. In DNA form, the CDR3 reads TGCAGCGTCTCCTACCCCGGGACTAGCGGGAGCACAGATACGCAGTATTTT. The encoded protein is CSVSYPGTSGSTDTQYF.